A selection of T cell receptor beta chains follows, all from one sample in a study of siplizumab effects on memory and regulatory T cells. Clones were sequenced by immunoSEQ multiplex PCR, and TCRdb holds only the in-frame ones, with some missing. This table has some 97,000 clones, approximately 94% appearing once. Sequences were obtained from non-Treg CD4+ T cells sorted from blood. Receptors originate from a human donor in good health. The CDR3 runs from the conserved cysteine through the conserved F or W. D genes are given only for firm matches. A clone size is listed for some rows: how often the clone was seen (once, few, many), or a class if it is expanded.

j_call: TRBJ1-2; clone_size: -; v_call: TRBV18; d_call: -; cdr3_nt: TGTGCCAGCTCACCATTCGATACGGGGGCGGTTGGCTACACCTTC; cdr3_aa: CASSPFDTGAVGYTF
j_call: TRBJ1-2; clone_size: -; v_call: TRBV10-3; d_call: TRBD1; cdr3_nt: TGTGCCATCAGCGTCGACAGGGGGAATGGCTACACCTTC; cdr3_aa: CAISVDRGNGYTF
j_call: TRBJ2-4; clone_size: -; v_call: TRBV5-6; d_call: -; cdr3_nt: TGTGCCAGCAGCCGAACCGACACGCTAGCCAAAAACATTCAGTACTTC; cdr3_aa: CASSRTDTLAKNIQYF
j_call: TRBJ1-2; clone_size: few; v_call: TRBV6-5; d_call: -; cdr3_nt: TGTGCCAGCAGTTACGTCCGGGACATAACTAATGGCTACACCTTC; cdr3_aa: CASSYVRDITNGYTF
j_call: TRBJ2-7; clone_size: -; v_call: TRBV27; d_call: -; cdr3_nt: TGTGCCAGCAGTCCGCTTAGCGATACCTACGAGCAGTACTTC; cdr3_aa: CASSPLSDTYEQYF
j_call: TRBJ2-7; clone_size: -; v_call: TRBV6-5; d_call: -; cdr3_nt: TGTGCCAGCAGTTACGATTGGGACACCTACGAGCAGTACTTC; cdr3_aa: CASSYDWDTYEQYF
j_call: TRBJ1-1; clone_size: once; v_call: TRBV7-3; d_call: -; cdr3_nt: TGTGCCAGCAGCTCGGGGGCATGGAACACTGAAGCTTTCTTT; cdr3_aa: CASSSGAWNTEAFF
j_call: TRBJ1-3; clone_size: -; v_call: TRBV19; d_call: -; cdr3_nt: TGTGCCAGTAGTATGGGAACGATTGGGGCTGGAAACACCATATATTTT; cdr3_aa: CASSMGTIGAGNTIYF
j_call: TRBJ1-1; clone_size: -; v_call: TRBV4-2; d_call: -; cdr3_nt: TGTGCCAGCAGCCAAGAGCCGGGGAGCGACACTGAAGCTTTCTTT; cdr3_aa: CASSQEPGSDTEAFF
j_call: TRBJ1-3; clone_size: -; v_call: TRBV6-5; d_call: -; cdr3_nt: TGTGCCAGCAGTTACGTGGGGCCTGGAAACACCATATATTTT; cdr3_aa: CASSYVGPGNTIYF
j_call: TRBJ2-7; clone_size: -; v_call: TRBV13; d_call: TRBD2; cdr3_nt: TGTGCCAGCAGCTTAATGGCGTTCGGGGGACTAGCGGGTCGCTCCTACGAGCAGTACTTC; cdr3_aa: CASSLMAFGGLAGRSYEQYF
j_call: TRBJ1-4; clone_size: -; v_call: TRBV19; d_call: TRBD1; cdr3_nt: TGTGCCAGTAGTACCGGACAGGGAGATGAAAAACTGTTTTTT; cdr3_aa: CASSTGQGDEKLFF
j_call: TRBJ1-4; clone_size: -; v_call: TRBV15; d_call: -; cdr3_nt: TGTGCCACCAGCCGCCGTGCTGGTTTTAATGAAAAACTGTTTTTT; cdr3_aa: CATSRRAGFNEKLFF
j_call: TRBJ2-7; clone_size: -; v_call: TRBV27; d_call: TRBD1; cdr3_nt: TGTGCCAGCAGCATGACAGGGAGAGGACCCTACGAGCAGTACTTC; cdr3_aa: CASSMTGRGPYEQYF
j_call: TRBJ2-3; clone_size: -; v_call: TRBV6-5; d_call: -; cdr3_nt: TGTGCCAGCAGACGACTAGGGGTAACGGGTACGCAGTATTTT; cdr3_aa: CASRRLGVTGTQYF
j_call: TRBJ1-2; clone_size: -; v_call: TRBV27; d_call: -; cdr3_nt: TGTGCCAGCAGTTTGCGGGATTCCTATGGCTACACCTTC; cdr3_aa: CASSLRDSYGYTF
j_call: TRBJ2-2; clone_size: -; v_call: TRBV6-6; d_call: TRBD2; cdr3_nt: TGTGCCAGCAGTTACCGGGGGGGCGTTGGGACCGGGGAGCTGTTTTTT; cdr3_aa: CASSYRGGVGTGELFF
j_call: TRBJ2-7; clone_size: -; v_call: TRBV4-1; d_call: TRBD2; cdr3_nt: TGCGCCAGCAGCCAAGATCCCGGGACTAGCGGATACGAGCAGTACTTC; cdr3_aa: CASSQDPGTSGYEQYF
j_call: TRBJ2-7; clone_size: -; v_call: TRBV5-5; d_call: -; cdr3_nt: TGTGCCAGCAGCTTGGTAGCGGTCGAGCAGTACTTC; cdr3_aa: CASSLVAVEQYF
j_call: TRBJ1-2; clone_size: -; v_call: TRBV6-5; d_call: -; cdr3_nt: TGTGCCAGCAGTTACTCGAACTATGGCTACACCTTC; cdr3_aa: CASSYSNYGYTF
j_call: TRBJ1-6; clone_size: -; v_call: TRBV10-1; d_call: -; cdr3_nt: TGCGCCAGGGACAGCTCTTCACCCCTCCACTTT; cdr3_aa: CARDSSSPLHF
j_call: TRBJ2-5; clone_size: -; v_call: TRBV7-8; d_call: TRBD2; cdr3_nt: TGTGCCAGCAGCTTAGCCCGGACCGGGACTAGAGAGACCCAGTACTTC; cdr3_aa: CASSLARTGTRETQYF
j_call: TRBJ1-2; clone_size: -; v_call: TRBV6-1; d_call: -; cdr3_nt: TGTGCTCCCGTCGGGGGGCAAGGTGGCTACACCTTC; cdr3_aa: CAPVGGQGGYTF
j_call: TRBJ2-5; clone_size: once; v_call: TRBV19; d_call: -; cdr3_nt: TGTGCCAGTAGGAGGGGCAGCCAAGAGACCCAGTACTTC; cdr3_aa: CASRRGSQETQYF
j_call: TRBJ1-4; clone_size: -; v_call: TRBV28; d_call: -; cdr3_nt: TGTGCCAGCGGATTGGCAACTAATGAAAAACTGTTTTTT; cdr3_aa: CASGLATNEKLFF
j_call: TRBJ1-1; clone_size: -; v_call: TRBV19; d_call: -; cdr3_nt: TGTGCCAGTACTCCCGGATGGACAATGGGGGGACAAGGAGCTTTCTTT; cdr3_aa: CASTPGWTMGGQGAFF
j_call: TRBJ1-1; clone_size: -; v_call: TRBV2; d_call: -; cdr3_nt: TGTGCCAGCAGCAGGGTGCACACTGAAGCTTTCTTT; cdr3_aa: CASSRVHTEAFF
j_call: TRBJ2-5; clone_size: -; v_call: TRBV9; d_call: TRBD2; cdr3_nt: TGTGCCAGCAGCGTAGCTACTAGCGGGAATGGTGAGACCCAGTACTTC; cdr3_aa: CASSVATSGNGETQYF
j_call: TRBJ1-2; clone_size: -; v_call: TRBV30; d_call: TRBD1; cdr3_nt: TGTGCCTGGGGACCGGGCCAATACCACCGGGACAGGGATGAGGTTACGTATGGCTACACCTTC; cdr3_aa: CAWGPGQYHRDRDEVTYGYTF
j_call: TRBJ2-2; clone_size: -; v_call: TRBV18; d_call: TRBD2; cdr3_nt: TGTGCCAGCTCACCTATTACAGGGACTAGCGGGAACACCGGGGAGCTGTTTTTT; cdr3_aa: CASSPITGTSGNTGELFF
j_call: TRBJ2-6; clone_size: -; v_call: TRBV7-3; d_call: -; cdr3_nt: TGTGCCAGCAGCTTACCTGGGGCCAACGTCCTGACTTTC; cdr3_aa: CASSLPGANVLTF
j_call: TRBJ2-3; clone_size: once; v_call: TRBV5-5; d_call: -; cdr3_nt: TGTGCCAGCGCGGGCTTCCTCACAGATACGCAGTATTTT; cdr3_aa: CASAGFLTDTQYF
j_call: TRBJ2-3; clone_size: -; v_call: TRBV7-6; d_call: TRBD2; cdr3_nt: TGTGCCAGCAGCTTAGTGCTAGTAGCGGGATCCACAGATACGCAGTATTTT; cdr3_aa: CASSLVLVAGSTDTQYF
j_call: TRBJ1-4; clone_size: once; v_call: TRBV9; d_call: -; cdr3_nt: TGTGCCAGCAGCGTTCACCCACAGGCAACTAATGAAAAACTGTTTTTT; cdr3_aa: CASSVHPQATNEKLFF
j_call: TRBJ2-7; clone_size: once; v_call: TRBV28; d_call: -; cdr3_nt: TGTGCCAGCCAGGGGGGGACCTACGAGCAGTACTTC; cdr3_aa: CASQGGTYEQYF
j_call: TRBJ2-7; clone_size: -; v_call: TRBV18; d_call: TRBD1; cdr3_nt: TGTGCCAGCTCAGCCCGGGCCGGGGACAGCACCTACGAGCAGTACTTC; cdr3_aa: CASSARAGDSTYEQYF
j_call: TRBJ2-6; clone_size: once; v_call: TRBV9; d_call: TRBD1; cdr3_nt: TGTGCCAGCAGCGTAAAGGGGGCGGCCGGGGCCAACGTCCTGACTTTC; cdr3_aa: CASSVKGAAGANVLTF
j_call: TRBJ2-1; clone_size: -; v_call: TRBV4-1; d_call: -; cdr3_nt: TGCGCCAGCAGCCACCCTATGGCGTCGGGAGATGAGCAGTTCTTC; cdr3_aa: CASSHPMASGDEQFF
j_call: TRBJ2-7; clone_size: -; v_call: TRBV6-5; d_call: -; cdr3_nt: TGTGCCAGCAGTGAAGGACAAATCTACGAGCAGTACTTC; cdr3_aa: CASSEGQIYEQYF
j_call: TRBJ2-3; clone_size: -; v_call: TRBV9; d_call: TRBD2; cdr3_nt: TGTGCCAGCAGCTCCGGGACTAGCGGGAGTGGGACAGATACGCAGTATTTT; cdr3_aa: CASSSGTSGSGTDTQYF
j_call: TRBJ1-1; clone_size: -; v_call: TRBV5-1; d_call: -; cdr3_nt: TGCGCCAGCAGCCCCGCTTCAGGAAGGTACACTGAAGCTTTCTTT; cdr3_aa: CASSPASGRYTEAFF
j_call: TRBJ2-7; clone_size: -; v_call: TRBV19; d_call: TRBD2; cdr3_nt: TGTGCCAGCAGACGAGCGGGGAGCTCCTACGAGCAGTACTTC; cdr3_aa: CASRRAGSSYEQYF
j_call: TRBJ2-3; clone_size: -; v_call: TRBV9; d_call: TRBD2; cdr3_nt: TGTGCCAGCAGCGTAGGGGCGGGAGCCACAGATACGCAGTATTTT; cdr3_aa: CASSVGAGATDTQYF